Given below is one TCR beta chain in context. Those enrolled in Seattle joined during active infection and were followed longitudinally afterward. These data come from a study of blood T cell repertoires in COVID-19. Original processing notes: By means of reference gene primer amplification, nucleated cell counts were estimated. Measured with immunoSEQ multiplex PCR; TCRdb has only the in-frame clones, and not every one. The DNA was the basis for D and trimming; V, J and clone size are from that table. Of some 190,000 clones detected, 81% appear once; the ten largest clones hold roughly 11%. This receptor was identified in a woman aged 40 to 50 with COVID-19, enrolled during active disease. Sequenced: peripheral blood.

CDR3 bases: TGTGCCTGGAGTGCCTTGAACACCGGGGAGCTGTTTTTT. This sequence encodes CAWSALNTGELFF. The chain links TRBV30 to TRBJ2-2; no clear D. V lost 1 base and J 1 base, leaving 4 bases between the germline ends. Germline loops: CDR1 GTSNPN, CDR2 SVGIG (reference sequence). The length of the CDR3 is 13 residues. The entire variable domain, with the rest obtained from reference TRBV30 and TRBJ2-2, is as follows: SQTIHQWPATLVQPVGSPLSLECTVEGTSNPNLYWYRQAAGRGLQLLFYSVGIGQISSEVPQNLSASRPQDRQFILSSKKLLLSDSGFYLCAWSALNTGELFFGEGSRLTVL.